This TCR beta chain is drawn from a study of blood T cells in healthy people across ages. General study findings and limits: Higher naive T cell percentage went strongly together with higher TCR beta diversity. In long-lived donors, naive CD4+ cell counts and diversity exceeded those of aged donors. TCR beta diversity per million T cells fell roughly linearly with age.

A few counts support this clonotype. Its antigen is as yet unknown. The CDR3 consists of 13 residues. J lost 7 bases, V lost 6 bases, and 8 bases had no gene match. The use of a sample-barcoded 5' primer and a J-beta primer mix characterized a second PCR of roughly 7 to 12 cycles. Using its own MiXCR run on the 5' RACE reads, TCRdb lists one record per CDR3 protein. The data hold hundreds of thousands of distinct CDR3 sequences, with roughly 43% observed a single time. The sample was blood. The rearrangement links TRBV12-3 or TRBV12-4 to TRBJ2-5; TRBD1 agrees at 7 bases. The clonotype originates from a woman aged 60 to 75 in good health. The CDR3 sequence: CASSPTGPATQYF. CDR3 coding DNA: TGTGCCAGCAGCCCGACAGGGCCAGCGACCCAGTACTTC.